Following are 9 T cell receptor beta chains from one sample sequenced in a study of T cell clonality in common variable immunodeficiency. The table came from immunoSEQ multiplex PCR; TCRdb's copy has only in-frame clones and leaves some out. The sample is made up of some 50,000 clones, none counted only once. Sequenced material: peripheral blood mononuclear cells. The source is a person aged 18 to 70 in good health.

Many counts were recorded for this clone. Coverage ceases 3 residues before the CDR3 finishes, and the germline J gene fills in the end. The chain employs TRBV18 and TRBJ1-5; D gene ambiguous. In germline, CDR1 is KGHSH, CDR2 LQKENI. V was pared by 3 bases and J by 5 bases, with 8 bases between. There are 13 residues in the CDR3. The CDR3 DNA, read in part, is TGTGCCAGCTCACCGGCAACAGATCAGCCC. Protein: CASSPATDQP. The whole CDR3 is CASSPATDQPQHF.

This clone appeared many times. The CDR3 DNA, read in part, is TGTGCCAGCAGCAGCACTCGGTTCCAAACCATT. Its translation: CASSSTRFQTI. The CDR3, in full, reads CASSSTRFQTIQYF. V is TRBV7-2 and J is TRBJ2-4; D remains ambiguous. The read stops 3 residues short of the end of the CDR3; the missing end is completed from the germline J gene. The germline CDR1 and CDR2 sequences are SGHTA and FQGNSA. This CDR3 is built from 14 residues. V lost 5 bases to trimming and J lost 9 bases, with 17 bases between them.

This clone was recorded many times. The CDR3 end is not reached by the read, which stops 3 residues before it; the germline J gene fills it in. This chain joins TRBV20-1 and TRBJ2-5; unclear D gene. V was pared by 1 base and J by 5 bases, with 11 bases between. This CDR3 is 13 amino acids long. Per germline, CDR1 DFQATT and CDR2 SNEGSKA (reference sequence). CDR3 region: CSARAGSGETQYF. Incomplete CDR3 DNA: TGCAGTGCTAGAGCTGGCTCCGGGGAGACC.

This clone came up many times. The read ends 3 residues early relative to the CDR3; the germline J gene fills the gap. The chain combines TRBV6-2 or TRBV6-3 with TRBJ2-1; the match to TRBD2 covers 10 bases. Trimming took 4 bases from V and 7 from J; bases not matched to a gene: 10. The germline gives CDR1 MNHEY, CDR2 SVGEGT. The CDR3 runs 16 residues. The sequenced part of the CDR3 DNA is TGTGCCAGCAGTTTCCGCCCCAGCGGGAGGGAAAATGAG. This gives the protein CASSFRPSGRENE. The full CDR3 reads CASSFRPSGRENEQFF.

This clone was seen ten or more times. The missing CDR3 end, 3 residues past where the read stops, is filled in from the germline J gene. The chain carries TRBV6-2 or TRBV6-3 and TRBJ1-2; D remains ambiguous. There are 17 residues in the CDR3. Trimming took off 3 bases at V and 4 bases at J, with 21 bases between the two ends. Germline loops: CDR1 MNHEY, CDR2 SVGEGT. CDR3 bases read: TGTGCCAGCAGTTATGCCCCCCGACCCCCCCGGGGCTATGGC. This codes for CASSYAPRPPRGYG. The complete CDR3 sequence is CASSYAPRPPRGYGYTF.

This clone was found many times. The CDR3 end is not reached by the read, which stops 3 residues before it; the germline J gene fills it in. The J gene is TRBJ2-7, the V gene TRBV19; 10 bases line up with TRBD1. Looked up from germline, CDR1 is LNHDA and CDR2 is SQIVND (reference sequence). The CDR3 covers 15 residues. With 5 bases clipped from V and 2 bases from J, the junction kept 6 bases outside the gene matches. The DNA read from the CDR3 is TGTGCCAGTAGTGGGTCCGGGACAGGGGCCTACGAG. Translation gives CASSGSGTGAYE. The full CDR3 protein reads CASSGSGTGAYEQYF.

This clone was detected many times. The read comes to an end 3 residues before the CDR3 does, leaving the germline J gene to fill in the end. This sequence joins TRBV6-2 or TRBV6-3 and TRBJ2-2; 8 bases agree with TRBD1. CDR1 and CDR2 from the germline V gene are MNHEY and SVGEGT. V lost 2 bases, J lost 0 bases, and 5 bases stayed unmatched. The CDR3 has 17 residues. CDR3 DNA (partial): TGTGCCAGCAGTTACGTCGCAGGGGGCCCGAACACCGGGGAG. Translated: CASSYVAGGPNTGE. In full, the CDR3 is CASSYVAGGPNTGELFF.

This clone was observed at least ten times. Read coverage stops 3 residues before the CDR3 terminus; the germline J gene supplies the remainder. The chain carries TRBV5-5 and TRBJ1-5, with D tentatively TRBD1 (5 bases). Trimming left V 0 bases short and J 4 bases short, with 8 bases between. From germline, CDR1 is SGHKS and CDR2 YYEKEE (reference sequence). The CDR3 is 14 amino acids. CDR3 residues: CASSLGGENQPQHF. The CDR3 DNA, read in part, is TGTGCCAGCAGCTTGGGAGGGGAAAATCAGCCC. The variable domain in full, completed from reference TRBV5-5 and TRBJ1-5, reads DAGVTQSPTHLIKTRGQQVTLRCSPISGHKSVSWYQQVLGQGPQFIFQYYEKEERGRGNFPDRFSARQFPNYSSELNVNALLLGDSALYLCASSLGGENQPQHFGDGTRLSIL.

This clone was picked up many times. The read comes to an end 3 residues before the CDR3 does, leaving the germline J gene to fill in the end. The chain is built from TRBV29-1 and TRBJ2-4, with 10 bases aligning to TRBD1. This CDR3 comprises 11 residues. Germline CDR1 reads SQVTM; CDR2 reads ANQGSEA. CDR3 in amino acids: CSGTDRGVQYF. The sequenced part of the CDR3 DNA is TGCAGCGGGACGGACAGGGGGGTT. Full variable domain (rest looked up from reference TRBV29-1 and TRBJ2-4): SAVISQKPSRDICQRGTSLTIQCQVDSQVTMMFWYRQQPGQSLTLIATANQGSEATYESGFVIDKFPISRPNLTFSTLTVSNMSPEDSSIYLCSGTDRGVQYFGAGTRLSVL.